The present TCR beta chain was sequenced within a study of cytomegalovirus exposure and HLA in healthy donors. Turning to the study itself: In a later analysis, the roughly 120 validation repertoires were reported to have used the same platform as the roughly 730 first-cohort repertoires. General observations from the study: It was reportedly the case that the classifier diagnosed cytomegalovirus status with high specificity and sensitivity.

As regards this clone: Its specificity is not known.

V lost 2 bases, J lost 5 bases, and 9 bases lay in between. The CDR3 covers 14 residues. Germline lookup yields CDR1 SGHVS and CDR2 FQNEAQ. The protocol was immunoSEQ multiplex PCR, while the TCRdb copy is restricted to in-frame clones and leaves out a portion. The table shows under 150,000 clones, with 90% to 95% occurring only once. The V and J genes are TRBV7-8 and TRBJ2-2, with no clear D. The TCR was taken from a young man in good health and CMV-seronegative. Sequenced sample: PBMCs. CDR3 protein: CASSLLRETGELFF. Written as DNA, the CDR3 is TGTGCCAGCAGCTTACTCCGAGAGACCGGGGAGCTGTTTTTT.